The rows below give T cell receptor beta chains drawn from one sample of a study of CD8 T cells in Susac syndrome. TCRdb reprocessed the immunoSEQ multiplex PCR reads with MiXCR, giving one entry per CDR3 protein. The sample yields roughly 190,000 distinct CDR3 sequences, around 90% seen once. What was sequenced was CD4+ T cells from PBMCs. The origin of the receptors is a human donor with Susac syndrome. The CDR3 runs from the conserved cysteine through the conserved F or W. D genes are given only for firm matches. The size entry is marked missing in some rows and otherwise reads once, few, many or a size class.

>TRBJ2-7|TRBV12-3/TRBV12-4|NA|NA
CASSLGTTSYEQYF
TGTGCCAGCAGTTTAGGGACAACCTCCTACGAGCAGTACTTC
>TRBJ2-1|TRBV6-5|NA|NA
CASSLGTYNEQFF
TGTGCCAGCAGTTTAGGCACCTACAATGAGCAGTTCTTC
>TRBJ2-1|TRBV19|NA|NA
CARNRDLTYNEQFF
TGTGCCAGAAACCGGGACCTAACCTACAATGAGCAGTTCTTC
>TRBJ2-1|TRBV7-8|TRBD2|NA
CASSARLAGDEQFF
TGTGCCAGCAGCGCCCGACTAGCGGGAGACGAGCAGTTCTTC
>TRBJ2-7|TRBV30|NA|NA
CAWKSDGPYEQYF
TGTGCCTGGAAGAGTGACGGCCCCTACGAGCAGTACTTC
>TRBJ2-3|TRBV12-3/TRBV12-4|NA|NA
CASSPRQTTDTQYF
TGTGCCAGCAGTCCCCGCCAGACCACAGATACGCAGTATTTT
>TRBJ1-5|TRBV27|TRBD1|few
CASNPGQGAIQPQHF
TGTGCCAGCAACCCGGGACAGGGGGCGATTCAGCCCCAGCATTTT
>TRBJ2-1|TRBV28|TRBD1|NA
CASNTGGGTGGNEQFF
TGTGCCAGCAACACCGGGGGGGGGACAGGGGGCAATGAGCAGTTCTTC
>TRBJ2-5|TRBV5-1|NA|NA
CASSPGHREETQYF
TGCGCCAGCAGCCCGGGCCACAGGGAGGAGACCCAGTACTTC
>TRBJ2-5|TRBV7-7|TRBD2|few
CASSLAGGGETQYF
TGTGCTAGCAGCTTAGCGGGAGGGGGAGAGACCCAGTACTTC
>TRBJ1-2|TRBV2|TRBD1|once
CAKGQGYSGYTF
TGTGCCAAGGGACAGGGGTACAGTGGCTACACCTTC
>TRBJ1-2|TRBV2|TRBD1|NA
CASSRTGPTYGYTF
TGTGCCAGCTCTCGGACAGGGCCTACCTATGGCTACACCTTC
>TRBJ2-3|TRBV3-1|NA|NA
CASSQDIGLWGTDTQYF
TGTGCCAGCAGCCAAGATATAGGGTTGTGGGGCACAGATACGCAGTATTTT
>TRBJ2-6|TRBV10-3|TRBD1|NA
CAISEYGQGYGANVLTF
TGTGCCATCAGTGAGTATGGACAGGGCTATGGGGCCAACGTCCTGACTTTC
>TRBJ1-5|TRBV4-1|NA|NA
CASSQDGVVQPQHF
TGCGCCAGCAGCCAAGATGGGGTTGTGCAGCCCCAGCATTTT
>TRBJ2-7|TRBV6-5|NA|once
CASSLGRGIHYEQYF
TGTGCCAGCAGTCTCGGCAGAGGGATCCATTACGAGCAGTACTTC
>TRBJ1-2|TRBV3-1|TRBD1|NA
CASSRGTAVNYGYTF
TGTGCCAGCAGCCGAGGGACAGCAGTTAACTATGGCTACACCTTC
>TRBJ2-1|TRBV6-5|NA|once
CASSWDRGRNEQFF
TGTGCCAGCAGTTGGGACCGGGGTCGGAATGAGCAGTTCTTC
>TRBJ1-2|TRBV5-1|TRBD1|NA
CASSLGTGTYGYTF
TGCGCCAGCAGCTTAGGGACAGGAACCTATGGCTACACCTTC
>TRBJ1-5|TRBV7-2|NA|NA
CASSQDQDQPQHF
TGTGCCAGCAGCCAAGACCAGGACCAGCCCCAGCATTTT
>TRBJ1-4|TRBV20-1|NA|NA
CSARDQFFTPGRGREDNEKLFF
TGCAGTGCTAGAGATCAGTTCTTTACGCCGGGGCGGGGAAGAGAGGATAATGAAAAACTGTTTTTT
>TRBJ2-3|TRBV4-2|TRBD2|NA
CASSQVNSGSTDTQYF
TGTGCCAGCAGCCAAGTTAATAGCGGGAGCACAGATACGCAGTATTTT
>TRBJ1-6|TRBV11-2|NA|NA
CASSLNNSPLHF
TGTGCCAGCAGCTTAAATAATTCACCCCTCCACTTT
>TRBJ2-3|TRBV20-1|NA|NA
CSARSDTALGTDTQYF
TGCAGTGCTAGGTCCGACACGGCCTTGGGCACAGATACGCAGTATTTT
>TRBJ1-1|TRBV27|TRBD1|NA
CASSPQGGYSEAFF
TGTGCCAGCAGTCCCCAGGGGGGCTACTCTGAAGCTTTCTTT
>TRBJ1-2|TRBV5-1|TRBD1|NA
CASSLSPGTGDGYTF
TGCGCCAGCAGCTTGTCCCCCGGGACAGGGGACGGCTACACCTTC
>TRBJ1-2|TRBV6-5|TRBD1|NA
CASSYSTGGARGYTF
TGTGCCAGCAGTTACTCCACAGGGGGCGCGAGGGGCTACACCTTC
>TRBJ2-4|TRBV5-1|TRBD1|NA
CASSFGQGKNIQYF
TGCGCCAGCAGTTTTGGACAGGGAAAAAACATTCAGTACTTC
>TRBJ2-3|TRBV11-2|NA|NA
CASSSGLGPGDTQYF
TGTGCCAGCAGCTCAGGATTAGGACCGGGAGATACGCAGTATTTT
>TRBJ1-1|TRBV2|NA|NA
CASSVQGTVNTEAFF
TGTGCCAGCAGTGTTCAAGGGACGGTGAACACTGAAGCTTTCTTT
>TRBJ2-7|TRBV30|NA|NA
CAWSLAGGYEQYF
TGTGCCTGGAGTCTTGCCGGGGGCTACGAGCAGTACTTC
>TRBJ1-1|TRBV5-4|NA|NA
CASSLAGGLNTEAFF
TGTGCCAGCAGCTTGGCCGGGGGCTTGAACACTGAAGCTTTCTTT
>TRBJ1-1|TRBV18|TRBD1|NA
CASAGTVNTEAFF
TGTGCCAGCGCAGGGACAGTCAACACTGAAGCTTTCTTT
>TRBJ1-5|TRBV10-3|TRBD1|NA
CAISLGGDRGEPQHF
TGTGCCATCAGCCTTGGGGGGGACAGGGGAGAGCCCCAGCATTTT
>TRBJ2-1|TRBV24-1|TRBD2|NA
CATSTGTSGSIGDNEQFF
TGTGCCACCAGTACCGGGACTAGCGGGAGTATAGGGGACAATGAGCAGTTCTTC
>TRBJ1-6|TRBV20-1|NA|NA
CSAIFTRGSYNSPLHF
TGCAGTGCTATTTTCACCCGAGGCTCCTATAATTCACCCCTCCACTTT
>TRBJ2-1|TRBV7-8|TRBD2|NA
CASSLALASGGPHNEQFF
TGTGCCAGCAGCTTAGCGTTGGCTAGCGGGGGACCTCACAATGAGCAGTTCTTC
>TRBJ1-1|TRBV4-1|NA|NA
CASSQSGFQTEAFF
TGCGCCAGCAGCCAGTCAGGTTTTCAGACTGAAGCTTTCTTT
>TRBJ2-5|TRBV18|NA|NA
CASSPGLGGETQYF
TGTGCCAGCTCACCAGGGCTAGGGGGAGAGACCCAGTACTTC
>TRBJ1-3|TRBV6-2/TRBV6-3|NA|NA
CASSPGGSGNTIYF
TGTGCCAGCAGTCCCGGGGGCTCTGGAAACACCATATATTTT
>TRBJ2-3|TRBV11-2|TRBD2|NA
CASSLGGRAGDTQYF
TGTGCCAGCAGCTTAGGCGGGAGGGCTGGAGATACGCAGTATTTT
>TRBJ1-5|TRBV15|NA|NA
CATSSPRQAFNQPQHF
TGTGCCACCAGCAGCCCCAGGCAGGCTTTCAATCAGCCCCAGCATTTT
>TRBJ2-1|TRBV12-3/TRBV12-4|TRBD2|NA
CASSLSASGNNEQFF
TGTGCCAGCAGTTTATCCGCTAGCGGGAACAATGAGCAGTTCTTC
>TRBJ1-2|TRBV30|TRBD1|NA
CAWSVQGGYGYTF
TGTGCCTGGAGTGTACAGGGGGGCTATGGCTACACCTTC
>TRBJ1-2|TRBV30|TRBD1|NA
CAWSNKGAYLTGYTF
TGTGCCTGGAGCAACAAGGGGGCCTATCTAACTGGCTACACCTTC
>TRBJ1-2|TRBV6-2/TRBV6-3|NA|few
CASSYFAGGYTF
TGTGCCAGCAGTTACTTCGCGGGTGGCTACACCTTC
>TRBJ2-1|TRBV20-1|TRBD1|NA
CSASGTEYNEQFF
TGCAGTGCTTCCGGGACAGAGTACAATGAGCAGTTCTTC
>TRBJ2-7|TRBV4-1|TRBD2|NA
CASSPAGASPYEQYF
TGCGCCAGCAGTCCAGCGGGGGCCTCACCCTACGAGCAGTACTTC
>TRBJ2-1|TRBV25-1|TRBD2|NA
CASSLIAGGKEWQFF
TGTGCCAGCAGTTTAATAGCGGGGGGCAAAGAATGGCAGTTCTTC
>TRBJ2-1|TRBV6-1|TRBD2|once
CASSELAGASYNKQFF
TGTGCCAGCAGTGAATTAGCGGGGGCCTCCTACAATAAGCAGTTCTTC
>TRBJ1-5|TRBV28|NA|NA
CASSPGGTGQPQHF
TGTGCCAGCAGCCCGGGGGGAACGGGGCAGCCCCAGCATTTT
>TRBJ2-7|TRBV7-9|NA|NA
CASTPGRGRFREQYF
TGTGCCAGCACCCCCGGGAGGGGGCGGTTTAGAGAGCAGTACTTC
>TRBJ1-2|TRBV29-1|TRBD1|NA
CSVGSKGQGAGYTF
TGCAGCGTTGGTTCTAAGGGACAGGGGGCGGGCTACACCTTC
>TRBJ2-7|TRBV9|TRBD1|NA
CASSSGQVTSYEQYF
TGTGCCAGCAGCTCCGGACAGGTCACCTCCTACGAGCAGTACTTC
>TRBJ1-2|TRBV28|NA|NA
CATLPGGNGNGYTF
TGTGCCACCCTCCCCGGCGGGAACGGCAATGGCTACACCTTC